This T cell receptor beta chain stems from a study of T-cell reconstitution after alpha-beta-depleted transplantation in children. Unique molecular identifiers were incorporated when the TCRbeta library was constructed. TCRdb fed the PCR reads into MiXCR, producing one record per CDR3 protein. In the table there are approximately 420,000 distinct CDR3 sequences, 11% of which are singletons. V trimming: 5 bases; J trimming: 4 bases; junction bases outside the gene matches: 6. The CDR3 sequence is 14 residues long. This clonotype was seen only a few times. This specimen was PBMCs from the stem cell graft donor, taken from the stem cell graft. The clonotype originates from a human donor who donated a stem cell graft to a child with acute myeloid leukemia. The chain uses TRBV12-3 or TRBV12-4 and TRBJ2-3; 7 bases map to TRBD1. Written as DNA, the CDR3 is TGTGCCAGCAGTCTGACAGGGCCGGCAGATACGCAGTATTTT. Encoded protein: CASSLTGPADTQYF.